The sample holds one count of the clone carrying this TCR beta chain. These data originate in a study of blood T cell repertoires in COVID-19. The wider study: There were acute and convalescent COVID-19 samples, and they came from the United States, Italy and Spain.

V was shortened by 5 bases and J by 0 bases, with 10 bases between the two germline ends. The germline V gene encodes CDR1 MDHEN and CDR2 SYDVKM. The CDR3 extends over 14 amino acids. Within 2 weeks of study entry, exposed participants had contacted a PCR-confirmed or clinician-diagnosed COVID-19 case. Profiled with immunoSEQ multiplex PCR; TCRdb holds only in-frame clones, not every one. Of 120,000 to 150,000 clones listed, 87% are singletons. The chain recombines TRBV28 with TRBJ1-1, with D uncertain. The TCR originated in a woman in her forties who had been exposed to COVID-19. The sample consisted of PBMCs or T cells enriched from blood (not recorded which). The CDR3 reads CASSESRLNTEAFF. Here the CDR3 DNA reads TGTGCCAGCAGTGAAAGCCGCCTGAACACTGAAGCTTTCTTT. The full variable domain, rest sourced from reference TRBV28 and TRBJ1-1, is DVKVTQSSRYLVKRTGEKVFLECVQDMDHENMFWYRQDPGLGLRLIYFSYDVKMKEKGDIPEGYSVSREKKERFSLILESASTNQTSMYLCASSESRLNTEAFFGQGTRLTVV.